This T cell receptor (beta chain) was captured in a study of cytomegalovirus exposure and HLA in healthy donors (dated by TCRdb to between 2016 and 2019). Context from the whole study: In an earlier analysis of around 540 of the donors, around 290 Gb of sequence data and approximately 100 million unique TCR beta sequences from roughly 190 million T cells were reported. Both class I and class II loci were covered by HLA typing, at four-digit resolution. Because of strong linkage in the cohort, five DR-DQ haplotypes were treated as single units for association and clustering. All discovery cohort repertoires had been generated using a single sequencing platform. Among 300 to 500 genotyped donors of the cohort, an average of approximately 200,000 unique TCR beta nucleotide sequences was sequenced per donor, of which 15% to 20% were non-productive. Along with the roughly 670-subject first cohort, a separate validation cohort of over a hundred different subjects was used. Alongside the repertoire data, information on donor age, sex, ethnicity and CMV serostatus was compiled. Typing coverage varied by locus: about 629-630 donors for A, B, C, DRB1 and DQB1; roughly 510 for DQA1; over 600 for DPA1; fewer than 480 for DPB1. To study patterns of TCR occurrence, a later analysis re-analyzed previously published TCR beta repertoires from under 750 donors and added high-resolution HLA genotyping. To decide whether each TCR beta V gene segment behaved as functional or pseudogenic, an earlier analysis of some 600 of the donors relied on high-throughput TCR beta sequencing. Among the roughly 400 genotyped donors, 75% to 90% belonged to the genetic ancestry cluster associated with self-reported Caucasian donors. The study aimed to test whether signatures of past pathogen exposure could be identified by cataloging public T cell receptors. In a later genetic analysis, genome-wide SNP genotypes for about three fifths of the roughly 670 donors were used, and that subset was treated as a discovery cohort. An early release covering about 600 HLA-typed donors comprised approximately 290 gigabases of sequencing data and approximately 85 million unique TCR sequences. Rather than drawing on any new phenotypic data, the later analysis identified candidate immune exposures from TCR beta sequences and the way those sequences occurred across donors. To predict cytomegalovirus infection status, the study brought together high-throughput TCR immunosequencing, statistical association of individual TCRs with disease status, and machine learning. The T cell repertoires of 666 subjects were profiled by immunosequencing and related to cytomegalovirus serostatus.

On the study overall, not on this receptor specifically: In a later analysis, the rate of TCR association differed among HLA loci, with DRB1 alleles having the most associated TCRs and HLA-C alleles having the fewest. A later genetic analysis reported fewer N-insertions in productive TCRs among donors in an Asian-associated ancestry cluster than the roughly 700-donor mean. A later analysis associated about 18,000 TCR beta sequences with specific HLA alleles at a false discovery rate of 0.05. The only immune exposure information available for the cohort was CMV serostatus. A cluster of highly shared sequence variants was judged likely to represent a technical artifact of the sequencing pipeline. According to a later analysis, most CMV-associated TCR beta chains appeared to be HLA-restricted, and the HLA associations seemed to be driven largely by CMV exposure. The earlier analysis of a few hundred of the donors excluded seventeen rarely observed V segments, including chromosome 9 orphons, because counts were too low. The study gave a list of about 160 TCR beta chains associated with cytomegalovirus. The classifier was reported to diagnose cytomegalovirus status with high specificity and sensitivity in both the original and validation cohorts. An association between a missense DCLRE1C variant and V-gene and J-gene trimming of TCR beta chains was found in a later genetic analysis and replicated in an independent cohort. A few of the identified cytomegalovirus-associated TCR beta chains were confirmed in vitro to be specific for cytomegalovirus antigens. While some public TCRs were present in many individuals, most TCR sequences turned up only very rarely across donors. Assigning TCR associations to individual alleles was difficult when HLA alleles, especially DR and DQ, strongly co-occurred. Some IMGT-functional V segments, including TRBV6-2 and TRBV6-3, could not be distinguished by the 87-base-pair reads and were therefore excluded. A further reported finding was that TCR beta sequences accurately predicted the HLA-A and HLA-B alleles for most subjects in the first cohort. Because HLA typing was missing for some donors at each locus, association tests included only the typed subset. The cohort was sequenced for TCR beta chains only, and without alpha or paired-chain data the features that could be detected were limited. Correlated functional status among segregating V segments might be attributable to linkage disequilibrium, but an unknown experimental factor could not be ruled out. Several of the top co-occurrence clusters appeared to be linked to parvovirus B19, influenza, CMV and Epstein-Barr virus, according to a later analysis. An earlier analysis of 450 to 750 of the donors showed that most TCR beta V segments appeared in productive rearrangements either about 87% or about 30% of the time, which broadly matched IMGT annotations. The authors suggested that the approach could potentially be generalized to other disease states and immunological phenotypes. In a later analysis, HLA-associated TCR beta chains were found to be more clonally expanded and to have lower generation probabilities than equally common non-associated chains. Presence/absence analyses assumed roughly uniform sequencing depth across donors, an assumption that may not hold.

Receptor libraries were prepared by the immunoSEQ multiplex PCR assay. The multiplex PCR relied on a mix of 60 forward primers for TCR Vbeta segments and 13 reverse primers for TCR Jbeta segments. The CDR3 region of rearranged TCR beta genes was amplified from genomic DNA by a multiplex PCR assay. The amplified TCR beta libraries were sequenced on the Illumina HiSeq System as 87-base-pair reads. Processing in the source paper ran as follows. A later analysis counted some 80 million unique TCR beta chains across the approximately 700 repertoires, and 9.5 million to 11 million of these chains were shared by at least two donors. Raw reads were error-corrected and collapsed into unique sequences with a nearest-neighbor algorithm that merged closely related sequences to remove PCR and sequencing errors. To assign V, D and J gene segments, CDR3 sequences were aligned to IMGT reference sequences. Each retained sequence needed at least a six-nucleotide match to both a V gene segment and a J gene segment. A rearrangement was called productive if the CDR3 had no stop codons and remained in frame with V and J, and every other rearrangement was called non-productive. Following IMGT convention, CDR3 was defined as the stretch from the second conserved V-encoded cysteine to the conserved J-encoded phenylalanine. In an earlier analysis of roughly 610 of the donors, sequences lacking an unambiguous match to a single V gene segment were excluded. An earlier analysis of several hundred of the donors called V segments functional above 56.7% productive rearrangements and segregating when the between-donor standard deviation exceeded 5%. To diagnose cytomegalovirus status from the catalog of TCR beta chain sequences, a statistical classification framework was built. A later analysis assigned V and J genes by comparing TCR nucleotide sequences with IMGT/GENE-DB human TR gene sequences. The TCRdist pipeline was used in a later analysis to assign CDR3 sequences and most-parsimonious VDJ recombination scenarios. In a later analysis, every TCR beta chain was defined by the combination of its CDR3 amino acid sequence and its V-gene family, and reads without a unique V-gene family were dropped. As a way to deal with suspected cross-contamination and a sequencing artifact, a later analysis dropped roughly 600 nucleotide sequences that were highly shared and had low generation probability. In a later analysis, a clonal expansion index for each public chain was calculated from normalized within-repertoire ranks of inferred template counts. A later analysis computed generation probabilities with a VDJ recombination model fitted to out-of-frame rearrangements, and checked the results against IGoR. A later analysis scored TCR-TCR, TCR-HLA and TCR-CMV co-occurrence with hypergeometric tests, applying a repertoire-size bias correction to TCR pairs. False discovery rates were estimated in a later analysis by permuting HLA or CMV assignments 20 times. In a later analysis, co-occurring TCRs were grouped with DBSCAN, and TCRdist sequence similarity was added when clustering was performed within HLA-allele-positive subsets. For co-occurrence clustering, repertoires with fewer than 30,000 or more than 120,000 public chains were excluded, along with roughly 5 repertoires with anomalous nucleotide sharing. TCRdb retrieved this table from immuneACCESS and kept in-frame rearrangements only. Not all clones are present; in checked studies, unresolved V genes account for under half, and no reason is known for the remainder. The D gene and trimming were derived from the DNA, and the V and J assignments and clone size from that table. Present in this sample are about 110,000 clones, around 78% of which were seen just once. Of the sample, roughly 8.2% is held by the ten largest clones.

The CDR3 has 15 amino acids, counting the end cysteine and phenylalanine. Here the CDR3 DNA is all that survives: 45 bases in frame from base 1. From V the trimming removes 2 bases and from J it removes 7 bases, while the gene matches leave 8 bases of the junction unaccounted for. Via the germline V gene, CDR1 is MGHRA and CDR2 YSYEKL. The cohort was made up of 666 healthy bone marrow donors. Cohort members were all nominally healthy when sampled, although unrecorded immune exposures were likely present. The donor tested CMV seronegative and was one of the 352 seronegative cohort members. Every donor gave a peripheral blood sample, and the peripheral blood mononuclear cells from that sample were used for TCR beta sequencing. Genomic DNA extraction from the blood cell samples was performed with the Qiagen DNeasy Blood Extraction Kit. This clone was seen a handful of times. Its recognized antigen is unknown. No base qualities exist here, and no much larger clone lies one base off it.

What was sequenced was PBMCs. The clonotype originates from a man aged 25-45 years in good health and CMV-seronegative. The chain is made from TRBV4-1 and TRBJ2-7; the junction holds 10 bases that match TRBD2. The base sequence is TGCGCCAGCAGCCAAAAGCGGGGGGGCCCTGGGGAGCAGTACTTC. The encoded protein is CASSQKRGGPGEQYF.